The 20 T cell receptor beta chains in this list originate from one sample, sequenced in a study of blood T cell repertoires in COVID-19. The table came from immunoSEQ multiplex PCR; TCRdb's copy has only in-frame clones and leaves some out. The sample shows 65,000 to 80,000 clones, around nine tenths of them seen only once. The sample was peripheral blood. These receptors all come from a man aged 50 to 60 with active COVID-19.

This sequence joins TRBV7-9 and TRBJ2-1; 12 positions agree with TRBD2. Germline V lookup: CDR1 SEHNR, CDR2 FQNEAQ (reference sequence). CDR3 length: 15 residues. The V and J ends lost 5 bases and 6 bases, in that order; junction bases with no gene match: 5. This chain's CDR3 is CASSASGRAPNEQFF. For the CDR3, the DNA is TGTGCCAGCAGCGCTAGCGGGAGGGCTCCCAATGAGCAGTTCTTC.

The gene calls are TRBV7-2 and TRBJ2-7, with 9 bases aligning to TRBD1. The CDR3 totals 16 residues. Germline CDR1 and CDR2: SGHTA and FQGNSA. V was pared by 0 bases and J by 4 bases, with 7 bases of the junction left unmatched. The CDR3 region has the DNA TGTGCCAGCAGCTTAGCCTCCGGGACAGGGTATTACGAGCAGTACTTC. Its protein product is CASSLASGTGYYEQYF.

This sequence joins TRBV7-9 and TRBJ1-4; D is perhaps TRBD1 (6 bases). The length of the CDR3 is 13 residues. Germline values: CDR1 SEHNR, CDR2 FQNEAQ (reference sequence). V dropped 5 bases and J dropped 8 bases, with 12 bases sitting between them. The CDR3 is CASSPGQGEKLFF. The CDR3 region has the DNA TGTGCCAGCAGCCCAGGGCAGGGGGAAAAACTGTTTTTT.

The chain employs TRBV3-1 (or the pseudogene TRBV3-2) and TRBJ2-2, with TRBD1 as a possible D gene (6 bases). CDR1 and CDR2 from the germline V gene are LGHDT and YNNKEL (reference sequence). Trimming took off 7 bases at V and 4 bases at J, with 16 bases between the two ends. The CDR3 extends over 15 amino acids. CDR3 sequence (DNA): TGTGCCAGCACGATACAGGGAGCGAGCACCGGGGAGCTGTTTTTT. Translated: CASTIQGASTGELFF.

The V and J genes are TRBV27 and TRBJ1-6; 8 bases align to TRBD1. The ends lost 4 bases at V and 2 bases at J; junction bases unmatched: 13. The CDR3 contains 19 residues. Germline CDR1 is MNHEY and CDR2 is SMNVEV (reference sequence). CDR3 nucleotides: TGTGCCAGCAGTTCACATATAGACAGGGGAAGAGCCTATAATTCACCCCTCCACTTT. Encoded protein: CASSSHIDRGRAYNSPLHF.

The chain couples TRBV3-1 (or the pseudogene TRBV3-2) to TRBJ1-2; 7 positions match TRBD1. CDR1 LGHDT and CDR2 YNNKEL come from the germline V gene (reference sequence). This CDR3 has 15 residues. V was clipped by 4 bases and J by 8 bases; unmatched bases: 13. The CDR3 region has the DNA TGTGCCAGCAGCCCATCATCAAAGGGGGCAAAGGGCTACACCTTC. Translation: CASSPSSKGAKGYTF.

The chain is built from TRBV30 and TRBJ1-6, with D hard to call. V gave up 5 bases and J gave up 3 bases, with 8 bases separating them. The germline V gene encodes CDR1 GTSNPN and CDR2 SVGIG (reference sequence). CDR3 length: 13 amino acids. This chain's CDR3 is CAWGRDYNSPLHF. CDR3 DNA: TGTGCCTGGGGCCGGGACTATAATTCACCCCTCCACTTT.

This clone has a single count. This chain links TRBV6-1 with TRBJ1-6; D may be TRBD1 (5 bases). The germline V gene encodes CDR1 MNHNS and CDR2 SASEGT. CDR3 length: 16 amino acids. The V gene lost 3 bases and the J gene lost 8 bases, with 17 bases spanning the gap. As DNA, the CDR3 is TGTGCCAGCAGTGATGTTCAGGGAAGCAGGTATTCACCCCTCCACTTT. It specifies CASSDVQGSRYSPLHF.

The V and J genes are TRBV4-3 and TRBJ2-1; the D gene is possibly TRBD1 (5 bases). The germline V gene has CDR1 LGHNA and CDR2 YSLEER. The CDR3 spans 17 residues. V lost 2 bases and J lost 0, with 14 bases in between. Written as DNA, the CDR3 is TGCGCCAGCAGCCAAACCCCAGGGCATAGCTCCTACAATGAGCAGTTCTTC. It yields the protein CASSQTPGHSSYNEQFF.

CDR3 region: CASTISGYSGANVLTF. The CDR3 region has the DNA TGTGCCAGTACAATTAGCGGTTACTCTGGGGCCAACGTCCTGACTTTC. The chain recombines TRBV19 with TRBJ2-6; D might be TRBD2 (6 bases). There are 16 residues in the CDR3. Germline V gene data show CDR1 as LNHDA and CDR2 as SQIVND (reference sequence). Trimming shortened V by 7 bases and J by 0 bases, and 13 bases separated the two germline ends.

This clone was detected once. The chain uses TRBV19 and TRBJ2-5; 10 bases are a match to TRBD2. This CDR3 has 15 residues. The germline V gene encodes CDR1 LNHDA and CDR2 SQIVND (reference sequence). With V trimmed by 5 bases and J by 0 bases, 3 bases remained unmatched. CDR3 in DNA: TGTGCCAGTAGTGGGAGCGGGGGGGACCAAGAGACCCAGTACTTC. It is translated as CASSGSGGDQETQYF.

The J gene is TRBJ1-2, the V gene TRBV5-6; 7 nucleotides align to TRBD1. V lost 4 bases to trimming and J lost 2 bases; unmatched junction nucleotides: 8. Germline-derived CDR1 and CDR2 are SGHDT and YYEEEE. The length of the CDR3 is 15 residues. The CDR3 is CASSMGQLSNYGYTF. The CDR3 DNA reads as TGTGCCAGCAGCATGGGACAGCTCTCGAACTATGGCTACACCTTC.

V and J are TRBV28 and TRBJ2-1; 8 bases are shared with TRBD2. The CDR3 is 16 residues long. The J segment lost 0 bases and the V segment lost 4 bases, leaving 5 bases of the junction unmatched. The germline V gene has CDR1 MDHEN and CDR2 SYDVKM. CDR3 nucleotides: TGTGCCAGCAGTTACACGGGGGGGAGCTCCTACAATGAGCAGTTCTTC. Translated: CASSYTGGSSYNEQFF.

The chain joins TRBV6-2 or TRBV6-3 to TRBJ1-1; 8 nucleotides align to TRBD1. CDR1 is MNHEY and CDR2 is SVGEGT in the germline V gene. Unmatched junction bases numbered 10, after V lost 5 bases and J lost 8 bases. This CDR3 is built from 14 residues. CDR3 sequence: CASSPRDRPSEAFF. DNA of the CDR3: TGTGCCAGCAGTCCCCGGGACAGGCCCTCCGAAGCTTTCTTT.

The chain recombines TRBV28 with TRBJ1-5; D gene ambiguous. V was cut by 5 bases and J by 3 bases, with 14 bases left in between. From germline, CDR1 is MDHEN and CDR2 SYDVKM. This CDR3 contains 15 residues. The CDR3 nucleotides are TGTGCCAGCAGTATCTTTGGGCTGTCCAATCAGCCCCAGCATTTT. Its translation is CASSIFGLSNQPQHF.

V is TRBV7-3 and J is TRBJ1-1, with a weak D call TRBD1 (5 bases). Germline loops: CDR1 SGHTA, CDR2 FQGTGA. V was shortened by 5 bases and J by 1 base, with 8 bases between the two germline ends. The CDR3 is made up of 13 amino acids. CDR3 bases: TGTGCCAGCAGCCCCGGGGGGAACACTGAAGCTTTCTTT. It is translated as CASSPGGNTEAFF.

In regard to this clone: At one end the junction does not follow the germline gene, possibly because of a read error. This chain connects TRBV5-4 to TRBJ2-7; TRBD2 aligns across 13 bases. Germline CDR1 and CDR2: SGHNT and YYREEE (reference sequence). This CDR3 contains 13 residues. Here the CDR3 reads CASSGGLAGVGDF. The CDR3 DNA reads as TGTGCCAGCAGCGGAGGACTAGCGGGGGTAGGGGACTTC.

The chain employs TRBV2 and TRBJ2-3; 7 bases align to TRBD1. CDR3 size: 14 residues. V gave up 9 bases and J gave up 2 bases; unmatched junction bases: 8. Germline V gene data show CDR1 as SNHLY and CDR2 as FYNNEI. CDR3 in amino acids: CASVNRGYTDTQYF. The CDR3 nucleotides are TGTGCCAGTGTGAACAGGGGATACACAGATACGCAGTATTTT.

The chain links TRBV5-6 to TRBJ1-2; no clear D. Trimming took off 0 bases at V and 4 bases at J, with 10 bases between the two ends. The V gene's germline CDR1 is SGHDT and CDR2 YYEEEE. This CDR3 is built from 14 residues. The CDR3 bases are TGTGCCAGCAGCTTGGGCAGCGACTCCTATGGCTACACCTTC. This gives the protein CASSLGSDSYGYTF.

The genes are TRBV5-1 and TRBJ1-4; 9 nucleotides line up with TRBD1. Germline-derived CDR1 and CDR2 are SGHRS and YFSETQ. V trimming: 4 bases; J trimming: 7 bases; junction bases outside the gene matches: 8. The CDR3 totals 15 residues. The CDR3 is CASSGRTGEVEKLFF. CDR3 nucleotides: TGCGCCAGCAGCGGGCGGACAGGGGAGGTTGAAAAACTGTTTTTT.